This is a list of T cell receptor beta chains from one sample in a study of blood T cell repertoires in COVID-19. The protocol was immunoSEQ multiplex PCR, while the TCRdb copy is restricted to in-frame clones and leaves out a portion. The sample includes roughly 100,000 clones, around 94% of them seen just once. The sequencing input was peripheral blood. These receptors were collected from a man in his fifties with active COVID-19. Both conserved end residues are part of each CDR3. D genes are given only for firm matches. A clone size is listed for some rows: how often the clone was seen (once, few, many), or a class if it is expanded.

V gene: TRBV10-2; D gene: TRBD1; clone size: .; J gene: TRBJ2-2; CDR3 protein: CASSAGQGAIWTGELFF; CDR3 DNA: TGCGCCAGCAGTGCGGGACAGGGGGCTATTTGGACCGGGGAGCTGTTTTTT
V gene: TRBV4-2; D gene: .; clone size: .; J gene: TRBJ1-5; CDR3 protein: CASSQELRQPQHF; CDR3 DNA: TGTGCCAGCAGCCAGGAGTTAAGACAGCCCCAGCATTTT
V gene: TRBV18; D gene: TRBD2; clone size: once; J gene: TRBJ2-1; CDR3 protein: CASSPSGGRALNEQFF; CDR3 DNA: TGTGCCAGCTCGCCATCTGGCGGGAGGGCCCTCAATGAGCAGTTCTTC
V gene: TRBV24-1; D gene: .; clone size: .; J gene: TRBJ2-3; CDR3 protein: CATSVAGADTQYF; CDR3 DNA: TGTGCCACCAGTGTGGCGGGGGCCGATACGCAGTATTTT
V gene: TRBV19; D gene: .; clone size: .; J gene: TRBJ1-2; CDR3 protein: CASSDRTSGNYGYTF; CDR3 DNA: TGTGCCAGTAGCGACCGGACATCCGGAAACTATGGCTACACCTTC
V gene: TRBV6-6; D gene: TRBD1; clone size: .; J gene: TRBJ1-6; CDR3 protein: CASRGGDRRSPLHF; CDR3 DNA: TGTGCCAGCAGGGGGGGGGACAGGCGTTCACCCCTCCACTTT
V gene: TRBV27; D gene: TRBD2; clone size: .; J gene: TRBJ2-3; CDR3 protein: CASSIAGLPTQYF; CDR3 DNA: TGTGCCAGCAGTATCGCGGGACTACCTACGCAGTATTTT
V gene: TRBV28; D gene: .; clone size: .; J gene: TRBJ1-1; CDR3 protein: CASSLPGMNTEAFF; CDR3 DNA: TGTGCCAGCAGTTTGCCCGGGATGAACACTGAAGCTTTCTTT
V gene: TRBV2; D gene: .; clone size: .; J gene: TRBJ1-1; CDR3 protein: CASSDSVQAEQAFF; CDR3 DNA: TGTGCCAGCAGTGATTCGGTACAGGCGGAGCAAGCTTTCTTT
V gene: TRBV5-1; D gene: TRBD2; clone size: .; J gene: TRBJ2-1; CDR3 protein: CASSLEGAGADEQFF; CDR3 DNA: TGCGCCAGCAGCTTGGAGGGAGCGGGAGCGGATGAGCAGTTCTTC
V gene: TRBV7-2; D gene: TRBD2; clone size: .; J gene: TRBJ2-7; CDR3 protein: CASSLEGLVNLYEQYF; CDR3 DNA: TGTGCCAGCAGCTTAGAGGGACTAGTAAACCTCTACGAGCAGTACTTC
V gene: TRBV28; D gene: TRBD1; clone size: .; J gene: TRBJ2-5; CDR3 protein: CASTPPGQVGGETQYF; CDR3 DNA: TGTGCCAGCACTCCCCCCGGACAGGTGGGTGGAGAGACCCAGTACTTC
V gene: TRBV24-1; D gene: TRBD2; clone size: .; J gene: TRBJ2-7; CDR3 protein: CATSDLGTSGSYEQYF; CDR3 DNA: TGTGCCACCAGTGATTTGGGGACTAGCGGGAGTTACGAGCAGTACTTC
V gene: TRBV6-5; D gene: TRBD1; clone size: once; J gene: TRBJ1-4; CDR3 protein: CASRQGNEKLFF; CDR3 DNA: TGTGCCAGCAGACAGGGGAATGAAAAACTGTTTTTT
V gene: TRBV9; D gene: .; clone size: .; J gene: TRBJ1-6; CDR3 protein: CASSVKGQNNSPLHF; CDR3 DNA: TGTGCCAGCAGCGTAAAAGGACAGAATAATTCACCCCTCCACTTT
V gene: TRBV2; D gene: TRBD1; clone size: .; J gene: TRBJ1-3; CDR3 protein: CASSGGQGNSGNTIYF; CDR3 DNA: TGTGCCAGCAGTGGGGGACAGGGAAACTCTGGAAACACCATATATTTT
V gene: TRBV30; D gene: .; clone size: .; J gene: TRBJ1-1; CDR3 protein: CACLPRGTEAFF; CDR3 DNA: TGTGCCTGCCTCCCGCGAGGGACTGAAGCTTTCTTT
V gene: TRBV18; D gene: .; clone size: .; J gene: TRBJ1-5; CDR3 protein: CASSPNDGGGNQPQHF; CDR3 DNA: TGTGCCAGCTCACCAAATGACGGGGGTGGCAATCAGCCCCAGCATTTT
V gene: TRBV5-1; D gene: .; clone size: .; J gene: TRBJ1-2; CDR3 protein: CASSPVLVNYGYTF; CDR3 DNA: TGCGCCAGCAGCCCGGTCCTCGTTAACTATGGCTACACCTTC
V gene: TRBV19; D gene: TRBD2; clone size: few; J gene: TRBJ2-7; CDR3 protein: CASSPEGLAGDRLSYEQYF; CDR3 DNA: TGTGCCAGTAGTCCAGAGGGACTAGCGGGGGACCGTCTCTCCTACGAGCAGTACTTC
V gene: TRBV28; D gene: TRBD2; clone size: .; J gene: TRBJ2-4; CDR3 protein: CASSPISIAGGRGTKNIQYF; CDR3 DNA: TGTGCCAGCAGCCCGATTTCGATAGCGGGAGGCCGAGGGACCAAAAACATTCAGTACTTC
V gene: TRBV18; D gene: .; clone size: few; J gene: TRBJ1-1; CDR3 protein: CASSQNRENTEAFF; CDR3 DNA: TGTGCCAGCTCACAAAACAGGGAGAACACTGAAGCTTTCTTT
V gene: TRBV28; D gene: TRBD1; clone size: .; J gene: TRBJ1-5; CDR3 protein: CASSLSDRGLYSNQPQHF; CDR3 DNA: TGTGCCAGCAGTTTATCAGACAGGGGACTCTATAGCAATCAGCCCCAGCATTTT
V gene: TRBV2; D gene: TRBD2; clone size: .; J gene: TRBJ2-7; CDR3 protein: CASSPGTSGSNEQYF; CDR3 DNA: TGTGCCAGCAGTCCCGGGACTAGCGGGAGCAACGAGCAGTACTTC
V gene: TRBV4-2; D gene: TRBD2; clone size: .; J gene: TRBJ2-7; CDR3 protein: CASSQDSSGSYEQYF; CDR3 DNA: TGTGCCAGCAGCCAAGATTCTAGCGGGAGTTACGAGCAGTACTTC
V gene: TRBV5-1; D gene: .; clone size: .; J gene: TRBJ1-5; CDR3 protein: CASSQGDSNQPQHF; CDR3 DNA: TGCGCCAGCAGCCAGGGCGACAGCAATCAGCCCCAGCATTTT